These 3 T cell receptor beta chains were sequenced from one sample in a study of blood T cells in healthy people across ages. Combining a sample-barcoded 5' primer with a J-beta primer mix, a second PCR ran for about 7 to 11 cycles. TCRdb recomputed calls from the 5' RACE reads with MiXCR, one row per CDR3 protein. The sample has hundreds of thousands of distinct CDR3 sequences, 25% to 35% seen once. The source material was blood. The receptor source for this set is a woman older than 75 in good health.

There are many counts of this clonotype. The CDR3 coding sequence is TGTGCCAGCAGTTTAAGAGGCGACAGGGGAACAGATACGCAGTATTTT. Translating it yields CASSLRGDRGTDTQYF. The V gene is TRBV12-3 or TRBV12-4, the J gene TRBJ2-3, with 8 nucleotides matching TRBD1. The CDR3 length is 16 residues. Trimming removed 2 bases from V and 3 bases from J; junction bases left unmatched: 7.

Turning to this clonotype: One junction end disagrees with the germline gene, perhaps due to a read error. The chain employs TRBV20-1 and TRBJ2-6; a possible D gene is TRBD1 (6 bases). The CDR3 consists of 17 residues. The germline CDR1 and CDR2 sequences are DFQATT and SNEGSKA (reference sequence). CDR3 residues: CSAINFGQSSGANVLIF. DNA of the CDR3: TGCAGTGCAATCAACTTTGGACAGTCCTCTGGGGCCAACGTCCTGATTTTC.

A few counts support this clonotype. The chain employs TRBV6-2 or TRBV6-3 and TRBJ1-5; the D is unclear. Germline V CDR1 and CDR2: MNHEY, SVGEGT. Between the trimmed V and J ends, which lost 3 bases and 1 base, there was a span of 13 bases. This CDR3 region has 16 residues. In DNA form, the CDR3 reads TGTGCCAGCAGTTATCCCCCGGTAGTAAGCAATCAGCCCCAGCATTTT. It is translated as CASSYPPVVSNQPQHF.